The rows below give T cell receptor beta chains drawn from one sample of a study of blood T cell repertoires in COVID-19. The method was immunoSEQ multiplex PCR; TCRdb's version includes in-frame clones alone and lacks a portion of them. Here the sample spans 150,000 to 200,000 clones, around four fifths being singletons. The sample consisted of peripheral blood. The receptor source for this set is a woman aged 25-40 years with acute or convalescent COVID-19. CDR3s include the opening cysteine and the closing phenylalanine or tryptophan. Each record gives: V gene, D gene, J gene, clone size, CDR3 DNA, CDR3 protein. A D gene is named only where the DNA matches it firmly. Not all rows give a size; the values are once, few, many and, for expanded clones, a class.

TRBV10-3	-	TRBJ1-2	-	TGTGCCATCAGTGAGTCGACAGACTATGGCTACACCTTC	CAISESTDYGYTF
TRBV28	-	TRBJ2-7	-	TGTGCCAGCAGTTCCCGGCGGAAAGTCTCCTACGAGCAGTACTTC	CASSSRRKVSYEQYF
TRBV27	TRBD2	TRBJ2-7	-	TGTGCCAGCAGTTTGCGGGAGCCCGCATACGAGCAGTACTTC	CASSLREPAYEQYF
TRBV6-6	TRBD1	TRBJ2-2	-	TGTGCCACCGTGGACAGGGGGATCGGGGAGCTGTTTTTT	CATVDRGIGELFF
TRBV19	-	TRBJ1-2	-	TGTGCCAGTAGCCTGGGGGGGTATGGCTACACCTTC	CASSLGGYGYTF
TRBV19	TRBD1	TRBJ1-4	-	TGTGCCAGTCATAGGGGACAGGGGACAACTAATGAAAAACTGTTTTTT	CASHRGQGTTNEKLFF
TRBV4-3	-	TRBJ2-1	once	TGCGCCAGCAGCCAAGATCACAGGCCCCACAATGAGCAGTTCTTC	CASSQDHRPHNEQFF
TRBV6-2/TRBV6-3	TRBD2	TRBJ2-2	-	TGTGCCAGCAGCCAGGGACTAGCGGGAGGGCCCGGCACCGGGGAGCTGTTTTTT	CASSQGLAGGPGTGELFF
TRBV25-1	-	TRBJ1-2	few	TGTGCCAGCAGGCAAGGGGACTATGGCTACACCTTC	CASRQGDYGYTF
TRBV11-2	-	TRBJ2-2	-	TGTGCCAGCAGCCCCGGTCGGCGGGACACCGGGGAGCTGTTTTTT	CASSPGRRDTGELFF
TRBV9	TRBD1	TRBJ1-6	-	TGTGCCAGCAGCGAATACAGGGGAGTCTCCTATAATTCACCCCTCCACTTT	CASSEYRGVSYNSPLHF
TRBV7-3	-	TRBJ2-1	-	TGTGCCAGCAGCTCGGACAGCGCGAGGTACAATGAGCAGTTCTTC	CASSSDSARYNEQFF
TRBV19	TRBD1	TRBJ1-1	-	TGTGCCAGTCGACACCCACCGGGACAGGGGGCCTCTGCTGAAGCTTTCTTT	CASRHPPGQGASAEAFF
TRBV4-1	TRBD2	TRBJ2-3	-	TGCGCCAGCAGCCTAAGCGGGGACACAGATACGCAGTATTTT	CASSLSGDTDTQYF
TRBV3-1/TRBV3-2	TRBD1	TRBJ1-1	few	TGTGCCAGCAGCGCAACCGGGACAGGGGGAACTGAAGCTTTCTTT	CASSATGTGGTEAFF
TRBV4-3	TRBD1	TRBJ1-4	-	TGCGCCAGCAGCCAAGAATCCAGGGGGAATGAAAAACTGTTTTTT	CASSQESRGNEKLFF
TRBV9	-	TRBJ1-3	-	TGTGCCAGCAGCGAGGGACTTGATGCCTCTGGAAACACCATATATTTT	CASSEGLDASGNTIYF
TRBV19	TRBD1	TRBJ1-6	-	TGTGCCAGTAGTATCCCGAGACAGGGATACGATAATTCACCCCTCCACTTT	CASSIPRQGYDNSPLHF
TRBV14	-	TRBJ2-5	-	TGTGCCAGCAGTCTCTTGGGTAGCGGTCCCCGGGGAGAGACCCAGTACTTC	CASSLLGSGPRGETQYF
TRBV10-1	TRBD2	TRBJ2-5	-	TGCGCCAGCAGTGAAACTAGCGGGAGAGGGTTTGGAGAGACCCAGTACTTC	CASSETSGRGFGETQYF
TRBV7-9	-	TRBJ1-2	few	TGTGCCAGCAGCCTTGCCGCGACGGAGGATGGCTACACCTTC	CASSLAATEDGYTF
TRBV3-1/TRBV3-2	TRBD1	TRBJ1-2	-	TGTGCCAGCAGCCAATTCAGGGGGCGGGCTAACTATGGCTACACCTTC	CASSQFRGRANYGYTF
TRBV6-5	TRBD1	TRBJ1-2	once	TGTGCCAGCAGGTCAAGACAGGGGAGGTCATATGGCTACACCTTC	CASRSRQGRSYGYTF
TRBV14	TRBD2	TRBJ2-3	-	TGTGCCAGCAGCCATTTGCGTAGCGGGAGGGCAACAGATACGCAGTATTTT	CASSHLRSGRATDTQYF
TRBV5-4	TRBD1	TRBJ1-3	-	TGTGCCAGCAGCTCCGAAGGGACAGGAGGGAACACCATATATTTT	CASSSEGTGGNTIYF
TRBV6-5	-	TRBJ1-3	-	TGTGCCAGCAGTTATGGGGGGAACTTTGGGAACACCATATATTTT	CASSYGGNFGNTIYF
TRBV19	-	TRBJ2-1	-	TGTGCCAGTAGGTCCCAGGGGAACAATGAGCAGTTCTTC	CASRSQGNNEQFF
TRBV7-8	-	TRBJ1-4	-	TGTGCCAGCAGCTTAGCGCTAGGTATTAATGAAAAACTGTTTTTT	CASSLALGINEKLFF
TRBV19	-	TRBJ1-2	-	TGTGCCAGTACTGAGACAGCTACGGTCTATGGCTACACCTTC	CASTETATVYGYTF
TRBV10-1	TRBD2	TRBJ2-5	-	TGCGCCAGCAGTGTCGATAGCGGGGGCACGCGGACCCAGTACTTC	CASSVDSGGTRTQYF
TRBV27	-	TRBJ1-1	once	TGTGCCACCAAACAGGGTTGGGACACTGAAGCTTTCTTT	CATKQGWDTEAFF
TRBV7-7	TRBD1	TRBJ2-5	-	TGTGCCAGCAGCAAAGGGACAGGGGGCAGGGAGACCCAGTACTTC	CASSKGTGGRETQYF
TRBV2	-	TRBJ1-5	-	TGTGCCAGCGGGGAGAGGGCCTTTAGCAATCAGCCCCAGCATTTT	CASGERAFSNQPQHF
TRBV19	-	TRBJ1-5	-	TGTGCCAGTAGGGTAGAACAGGGACCCTATCAGCCCCAGCATTTT	CASRVEQGPYQPQHF
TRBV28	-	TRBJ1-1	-	TGTGCCAGCAGTTTATCGTGGGGGCACACTGAAGCTTTCTTT	CASSLSWGHTEAFF
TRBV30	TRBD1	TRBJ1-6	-	TGTGCCTGGAGCTTTGACAGGGGCGGCTCACCCCTCCACTTT	CAWSFDRGGSPLHF
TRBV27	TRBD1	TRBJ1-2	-	TGTGCCAGCAGTTTATCGGCGGACAGGCCTAACTATGGCTACACCTTC	CASSLSADRPNYGYTF
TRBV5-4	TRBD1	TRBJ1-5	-	TGTGCCAGCACCTTTAGGGACAGGGGCCGGTATAGCAATCAGCCCCAGCATTTT	CASTFRDRGRYSNQPQHF
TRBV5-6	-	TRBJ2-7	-	TGTGCCAGCAGCTTGTTGGCCCAGGGTATACGAGGCGAGCAGTACTTC	CASSLLAQGIRGEQYF
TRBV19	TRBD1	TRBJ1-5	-	TGTGCCAGTGAGAGGACAGGGGGTGGCAATCAGCCCCAGCATTTT	CASERTGGGNQPQHF
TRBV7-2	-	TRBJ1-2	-	TGTGCCAGCAGCTTAGGCCCTACCTATGGCTACACCTTC	CASSLGPTYGYTF
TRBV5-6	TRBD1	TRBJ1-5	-	TGTGCCAGCAGCTTCGCAGGGGGAGGCAATCAGCCCCAGCATTTT	CASSFAGGGNQPQHF
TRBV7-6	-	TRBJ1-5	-	TGTGCCAGCAGCGTACCCCACCTGCAGGGGAGACAGCCCCAGCATTTT	CASSVPHLQGRQPQHF
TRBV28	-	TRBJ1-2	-	TGTGCCAGCATTATGGGTTCAGGGTCGTCCTATGGCTACACCTTC	CASIMGSGSSYGYTF
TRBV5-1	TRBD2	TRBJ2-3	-	TGCGCCAGCAGCTCAACCAGCGGGAGGAAGACAGATACGCAGTATTTT	CASSSTSGRKTDTQYF
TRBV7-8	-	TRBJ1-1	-	TGTGCCAGCAGCTTACAGGGATGGGACACTGAAGCTTTCTTT	CASSLQGWDTEAFF
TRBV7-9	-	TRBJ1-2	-	TGTGCCAGCAGCACCCGACAGTTCCAGTATGGCTACACCTTC	CASSTRQFQYGYTF